The rows below give T cell receptor beta chains drawn from one sample of a study of blood T cell repertoires in COVID-19. Assay used: immunoSEQ multiplex PCR; TCRdb lists only in-frame clones, some missing. The sample consists of 280,000 or so clones, approximately 89% of them appearing once. Sequencing input: peripheral blood. These receptor sequences come from a woman in her 30s who had recovered from COVID-19. CDR3s include the opening cysteine and the closing phenylalanine or tryptophan. D genes are given only for firm matches.

>TRBV18|.|TRBJ2-7
CASSPTGGRRGPFLQTVEQYF
TGTGCCAGCTCACCCACAGGAGGTAGGAGGGGACCCTTCCTACAGACGGTGGAGCAGTACTTC
>TRBV7-3|TRBD2|TRBJ2-3
CASSLQGSGGTDTQYF
TGTGCCAGCAGCCTCCAGGGTAGCGGGGGCACAGATACGCAGTATTTT
>TRBV18|.|TRBJ2-1
CASSPELPGENNEQFF
TGTGCCAGCTCACCCGAACTCCCGGGGGAAAACAATGAGCAGTTCTTC
>TRBV7-9|TRBD1|TRBJ2-7
CASSSTGTGAYEQYF
TGTGCCAGCAGCTCCACCGGGACAGGGGCCTACGAGCAGTACTTC
>TRBV2|.|TRBJ2-3
CASSGPWGADTQYF
TGTGCCAGCAGTGGCCCCTGGGGGGCAGATACGCAGTATTTT
>TRBV6-5|TRBD1|TRBJ2-7
CASSYSSGQAIYEQYF
TGTGCCAGCAGTTACTCCTCAGGACAGGCTATTTACGAGCAGTACTTC
>TRBV5-1|.|TRBJ2-5
CASSRTAQETQYF
TGCGCCAGCAGCCGGACAGCCCAAGAGACCCAGTACTTC
>TRBV29-1|.|TRBJ2-7
CSVEGVSSYEQYF
TGCAGCGTCGAGGGGGTTTCTTCCTACGAGCAGTACTTC
>TRBV28|TRBD1|TRBJ2-7
CASSRQGMDEQYF
TGTGCCAGCAGCCGACAGGGAATGGACGAGCAGTACTTC
>TRBV3-1/TRBV3-2|.|TRBJ1-6
CASSQGGSPLHF
TGTGCCAGCAGCCAAGGAGGGTCACCCCTCCACTTT
>TRBV5-1|TRBD2|TRBJ2-7
CASSAGGFHEQYF
TGCGCCAGCAGCGCGGGGGGCTTCCACGAGCAGTACTTC
>TRBV5-1|TRBD2|TRBJ2-5
CASSLSLAEQETQYF
TGCGCCAGCAGCTTGTCACTAGCGGAACAAGAGACCCAGTACTTC